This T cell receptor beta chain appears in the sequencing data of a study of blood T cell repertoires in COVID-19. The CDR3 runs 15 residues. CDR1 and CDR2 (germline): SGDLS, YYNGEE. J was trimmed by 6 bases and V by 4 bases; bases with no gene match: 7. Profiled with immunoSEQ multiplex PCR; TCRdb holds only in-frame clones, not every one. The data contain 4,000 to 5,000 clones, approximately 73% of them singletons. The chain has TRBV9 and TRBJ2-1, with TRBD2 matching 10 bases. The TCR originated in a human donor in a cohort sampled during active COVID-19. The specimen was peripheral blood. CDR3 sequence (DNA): TGTGCCAGCAGCCTCAGCGGGGGGGCGAGCAATGAGCAGTTCTTC. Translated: CASSLSGGASNEQFF.